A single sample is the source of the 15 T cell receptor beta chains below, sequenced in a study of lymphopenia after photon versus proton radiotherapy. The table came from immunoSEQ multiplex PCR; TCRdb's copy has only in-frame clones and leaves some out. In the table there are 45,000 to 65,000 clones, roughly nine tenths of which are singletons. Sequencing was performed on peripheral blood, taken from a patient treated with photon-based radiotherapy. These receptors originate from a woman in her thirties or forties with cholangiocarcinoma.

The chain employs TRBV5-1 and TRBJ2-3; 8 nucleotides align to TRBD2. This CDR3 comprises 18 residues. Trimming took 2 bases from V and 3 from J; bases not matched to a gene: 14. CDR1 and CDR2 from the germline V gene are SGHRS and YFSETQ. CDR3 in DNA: TGCGCCAGCAGCTTCCCACCCTTAGCGGGAAGGGGGACAGATACGCAGTATTTT. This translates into CASSFPPLAGRGTDTQYF.

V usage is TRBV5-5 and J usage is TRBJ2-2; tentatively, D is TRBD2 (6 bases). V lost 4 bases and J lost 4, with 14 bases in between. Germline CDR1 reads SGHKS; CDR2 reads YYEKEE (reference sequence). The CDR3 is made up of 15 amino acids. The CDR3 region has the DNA TGTGCCAGCAGCCGCACGACTAGTCGCACCGGGGAGCTGTTTTTT. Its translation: CASSRTTSRTGELFF. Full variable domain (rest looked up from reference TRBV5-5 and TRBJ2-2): DAGVTQSPTHLIKTRGQQVTLRCSPISGHKSVSWYQQVLGQGPQFIFQYYEKEERGRGNFPDRFSARQFPNYSSELNVNALLLGDSALYLCASSRTTSRTGELFFGEGSRLTVL.

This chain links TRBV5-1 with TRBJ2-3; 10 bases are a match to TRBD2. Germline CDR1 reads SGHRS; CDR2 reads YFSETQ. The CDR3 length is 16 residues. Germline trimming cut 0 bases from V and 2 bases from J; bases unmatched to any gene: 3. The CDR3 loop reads CASSLALAGATDTQYF. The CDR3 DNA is TGCGCCAGCAGCTTGGCCCTAGCGGGGGCCACAGATACGCAGTATTTT.

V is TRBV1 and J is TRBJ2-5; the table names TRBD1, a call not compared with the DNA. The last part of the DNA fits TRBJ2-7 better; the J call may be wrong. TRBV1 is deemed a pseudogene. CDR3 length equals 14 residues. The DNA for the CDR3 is TGCACCAGCAGCCAAGATCTAGGGGCCTACGAGCAGTACTTC. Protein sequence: CTSSQDLGAYEQYF.

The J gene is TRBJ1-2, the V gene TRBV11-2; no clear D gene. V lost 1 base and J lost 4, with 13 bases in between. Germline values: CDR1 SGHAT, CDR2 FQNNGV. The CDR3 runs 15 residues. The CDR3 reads CASSLVRGRFYGYTF. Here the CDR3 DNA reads TGTGCCAGCAGCTTAGTTAGAGGGAGATTCTATGGCTACACCTTC.

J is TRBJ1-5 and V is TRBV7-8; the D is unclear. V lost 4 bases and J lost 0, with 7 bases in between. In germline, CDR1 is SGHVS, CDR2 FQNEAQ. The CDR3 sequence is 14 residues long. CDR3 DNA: TGTGCCAGCAGCTCCCCCGGTAGCAATCAGCCCCAGCATTTT. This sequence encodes CASSSPGSNQPQHF.

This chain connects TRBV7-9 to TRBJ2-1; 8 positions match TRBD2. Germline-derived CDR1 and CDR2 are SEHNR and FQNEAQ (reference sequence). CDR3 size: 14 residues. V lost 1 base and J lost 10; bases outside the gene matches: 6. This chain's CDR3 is CASSLEAGGAEQFF. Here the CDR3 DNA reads TGTGCCAGCAGCTTAGAGGCGGGAGGAGCGGAGCAGTTCTTC.

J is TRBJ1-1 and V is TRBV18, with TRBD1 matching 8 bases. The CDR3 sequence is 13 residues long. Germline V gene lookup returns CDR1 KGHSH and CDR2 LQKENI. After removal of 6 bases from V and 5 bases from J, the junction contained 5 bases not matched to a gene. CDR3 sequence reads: CASSETGGTEAFF. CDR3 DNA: TGTGCCAGCTCGGAAACAGGGGGAACTGAAGCTTTCTTT.

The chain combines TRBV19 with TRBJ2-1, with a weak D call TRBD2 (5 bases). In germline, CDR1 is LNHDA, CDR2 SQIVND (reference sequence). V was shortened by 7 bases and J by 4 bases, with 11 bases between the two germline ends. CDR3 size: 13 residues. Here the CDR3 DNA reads TGTGCCAGTACCGCGGGCCCTTACAATGAGCAGTTCTTC. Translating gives CASTAGPYNEQFF.

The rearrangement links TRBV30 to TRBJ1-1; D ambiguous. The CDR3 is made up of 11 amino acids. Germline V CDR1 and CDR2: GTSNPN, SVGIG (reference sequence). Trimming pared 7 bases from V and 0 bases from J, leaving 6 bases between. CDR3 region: CASSLNTEAFF. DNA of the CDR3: TGTGCCTCAAGTTTGAACACTGAAGCTTTCTTT.

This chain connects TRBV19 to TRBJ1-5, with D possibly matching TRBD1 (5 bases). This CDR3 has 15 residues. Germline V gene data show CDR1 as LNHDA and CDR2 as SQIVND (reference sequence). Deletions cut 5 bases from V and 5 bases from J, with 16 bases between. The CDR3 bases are TGTGCCAGTAGTTACAATACTGGGGACCATCAGCCCCAGCATTTT. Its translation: CASSYNTGDHQPQHF.

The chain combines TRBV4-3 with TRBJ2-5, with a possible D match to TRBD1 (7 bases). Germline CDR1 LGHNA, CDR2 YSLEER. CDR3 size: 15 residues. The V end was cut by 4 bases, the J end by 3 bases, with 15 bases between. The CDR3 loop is CASSPGDSRKETQYF. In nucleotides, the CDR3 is TGCGCCAGCAGCCCGGGGGACAGTAGAAAAGAGACCCAGTACTTC.

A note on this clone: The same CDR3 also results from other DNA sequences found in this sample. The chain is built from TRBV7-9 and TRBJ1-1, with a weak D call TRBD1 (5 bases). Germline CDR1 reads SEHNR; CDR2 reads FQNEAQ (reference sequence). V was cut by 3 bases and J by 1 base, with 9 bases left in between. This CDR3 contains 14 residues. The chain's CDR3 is CASSFQGGNTEAFF. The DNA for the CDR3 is TGTGCCAGCAGCTTCCAGGGTGGGAACACTGAAGCTTTCTTT.

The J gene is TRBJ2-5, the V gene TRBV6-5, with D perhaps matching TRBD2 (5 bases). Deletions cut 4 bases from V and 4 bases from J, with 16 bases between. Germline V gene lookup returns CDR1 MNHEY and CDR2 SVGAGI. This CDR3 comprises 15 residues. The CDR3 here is CASSFIASGVETQYF. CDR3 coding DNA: TGTGCCAGCAGTTTCATAGCGTCCGGGGTAGAGACCCAGTACTTC.

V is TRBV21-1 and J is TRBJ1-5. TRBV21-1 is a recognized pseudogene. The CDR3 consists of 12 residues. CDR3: CASSKSTEPQHF. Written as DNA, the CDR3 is TGTGCCAGCAGCAAATCGACGGAGCCCCAGCATTTT.